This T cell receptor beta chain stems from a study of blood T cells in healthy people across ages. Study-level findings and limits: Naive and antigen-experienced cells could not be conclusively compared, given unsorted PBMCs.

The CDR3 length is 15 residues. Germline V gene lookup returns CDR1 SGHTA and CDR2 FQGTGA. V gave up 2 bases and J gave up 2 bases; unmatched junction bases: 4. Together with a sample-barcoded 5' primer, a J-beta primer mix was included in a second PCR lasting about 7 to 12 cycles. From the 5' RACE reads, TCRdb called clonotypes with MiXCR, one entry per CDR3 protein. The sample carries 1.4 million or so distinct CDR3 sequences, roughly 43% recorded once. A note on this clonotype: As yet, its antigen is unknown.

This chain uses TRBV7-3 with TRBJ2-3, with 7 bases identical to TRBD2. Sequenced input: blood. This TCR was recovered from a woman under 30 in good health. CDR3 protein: CASSLVGTNTDTQYF. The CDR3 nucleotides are TGTGCCAGCAGCTTAGTCGGGACTAACACAGATACGCAGTATTTT. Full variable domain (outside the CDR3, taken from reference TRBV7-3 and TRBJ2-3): GAGVSQTPSNKVTEKGKYVELRCDPISGHTALYWYRQSLGQGPEFLIYFQGTGAADDSGLPNDRFFAVRPEGSVSTLKIQRTERGDSAVYLCASSLVGTNTDTQYFGPGTRLTVL.